The present TCR beta chain was sequenced within a study of blood T cell repertoires in COVID-19. The method was immunoSEQ multiplex PCR; TCRdb's version includes in-frame clones alone and lacks a portion of them. The table lists some 270,000 clones, 84% of them singletons, with 1.5% to 1.7% in the top ten. The CDR3 runs 14 residues. Germline V CDR1 and CDR2: SGHTA, FQGNSA. Deletions cut 10 bases from V and 4 bases from J, with 19 bases between. The V call is TRBV7-2, the J call TRBJ1-2; perhaps TRBD1 as D (6 bases). Sequencing was carried out using peripheral blood. This receptor was taken from a woman between 40 and 55 years old who had recovered from COVID-19. CDR3 residues: CATRGKPEFYGYTF. In nucleotides, the CDR3 is TGTGCCACCAGGGGTAAGCCGGAGTTCTATGGCTACACCTTC.